The entry below describes one T cell receptor beta chain. The CDR3 is made up of 12 amino acids. V dropped 6 bases and J dropped 3 bases, with 9 bases sitting between them. The data were taken from a study of sequential checkpoint blockade in melanoma. The wider study: About 89 pretreatment tumor DNA samples were TCRβ immunosequenced.

The treatment: randomized to nivolumab then ipilimumab (arm A) or the reverse (arm B). Sequenced by immunoSEQ multiplex PCR; TCRdb stores in-frame clones only, minus some. The profile covers some 4,900 clones, with roughly a third appearing a single time and around 6.7% taken by the ten largest. The clonotype originates from a human donor with melanoma. This sequence joins TRBV6-7 and TRBJ2-7; D gene ambiguous. TRBV6-7 is noted as an ORF with a role that remains uncertain. The material was tumor tissue (inferred from file names), obtained from a patient given nivolumab and ipilimumab in sequence. The CDR3 bases are TGTGCCAGCAGCCAAGTTGGCTACGAGCAGTACTTC. This codes for CASSQVGYEQYF.